The sample holds a few counts of the clone carrying this T cell receptor beta chain. This entry comes from a study of blood T cell repertoires in COVID-19. Study as a whole: There were acute and convalescent COVID-19 samples, and they came from the United States, Italy and Spain. Sample material is recorded as cDNA or gDNA derived from T cells, B-cell-depleted T cells, or PBMCs.

This CDR3 has 15 residues. From germline, CDR1 is KGHSH and CDR2 LQKENI. V lost 0 bases, J lost 4 bases, and 10 bases lay in between. In the source study's methods: Amplification of reference gene primers provided the estimated nucleated cell counts. Assay: immunoSEQ multiplex PCR; the TCRdb copy retains only in-frame clones and omits some. The DNA gave D and trimming, while V, J and clone size come from that table. The sample has around 120,000 clones; approximately 87% are singletons. This TCR derives from an older woman with acute or convalescent COVID-19. Source material: peripheral blood. This chain connects TRBV18 to TRBJ1-5; possibly TRBD1 for D (6 bases). DNA for the CDR3: TGTGCCAGCTCACCACCAGGGGGTTTGAATCAGCCCCAGCATTTT. Translated: CASSPPGGLNQPQHF.